Reported below is one T cell receptor (beta chain). CDR3 length: 13 residues. The germline gives CDR1 SNHLY, CDR2 FYNNEI. The V and J ends lost 6 bases and 1 base, in that order; junction bases with no gene match: 2. This sample was included in a study of cytomegalovirus exposure and HLA in healthy donors. A multiplex PCR was run with 60 Vbeta primers and 13 Jbeta primers. Assay used: immunoSEQ multiplex PCR; TCRdb lists only in-frame clones, some missing. The sample records 150,000 to 200,000 clones, approximately 80% being singletons. The J gene is TRBJ2-7, the V gene TRBV2; TRBD1 aligns across 8 bases. The sequenced sample was PBMCs. This receptor was obtained from a woman aged 40 to 50 in good health and CMV-seropositive. The CDR3 nucleotides read TGTGCCAGCAGGACAGGGGTTTCCTACGAGCAGTACTTC. Its translation: CASRTGVSYEQYF. Supplemented by reference TRBV2 and TRBJ2-7, the full variable domain reads EPEVTQTPSHQVTQMGQEVILRCVPISNHLYFYWYRQILGQKVEFLVSFYNNEISEKSEIFDDQFSVERPDGSNFTLKIRSTKLEDSAMYFCASRTGVSYEQYFGPGTRLTVT.